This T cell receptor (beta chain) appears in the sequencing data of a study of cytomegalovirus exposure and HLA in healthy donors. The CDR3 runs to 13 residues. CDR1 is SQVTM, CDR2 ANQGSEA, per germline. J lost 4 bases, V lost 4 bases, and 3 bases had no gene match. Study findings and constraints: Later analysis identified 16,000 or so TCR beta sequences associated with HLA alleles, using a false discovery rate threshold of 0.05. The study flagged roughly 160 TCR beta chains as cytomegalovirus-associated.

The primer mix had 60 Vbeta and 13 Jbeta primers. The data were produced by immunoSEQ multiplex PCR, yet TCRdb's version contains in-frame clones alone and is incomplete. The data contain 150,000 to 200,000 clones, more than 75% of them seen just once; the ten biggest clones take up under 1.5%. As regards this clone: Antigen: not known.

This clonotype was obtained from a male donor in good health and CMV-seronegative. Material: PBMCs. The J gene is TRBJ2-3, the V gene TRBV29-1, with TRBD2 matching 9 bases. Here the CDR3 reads CSVGSGSADTQYF. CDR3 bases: TGCAGCGTTGGTAGCGGGAGTGCAGATACGCAGTATTTT.